What follows are 21 T cell receptor beta chains derived from one specimen sequenced in a study of T cell responses to AZD1222 COVID-19 vaccine. Sequencing used immunoSEQ multiplex PCR; TCRdb keeps in-frame clones, though not all of them. The repertoire holds 55,000 to 65,000 clones, with approximately 80% as singletons. The specimen comprised peripheral blood, sampled 28 days after the second AZD1222 dose. These receptors were obtained from an adult who received the AZD1222 COVID-19 vaccine.

This chain links TRBV2 with TRBJ1-1, with TRBD1 matching over 7 bases. The CDR3 is 14 amino acids. CDR1 is SNHLY and CDR2 is FYNNEI in the germline V gene. The trim removed 9 bases at V and 5 bases at J, leaving 12 bases unmatched. CDR3 in amino acids: CASLWWQGVTEAFF. CDR3 DNA sequence: TGTGCCAGTTTGTGGTGGCAGGGGGTAACTGAAGCTTTCTTT. The whole variable domain, filled in from reference TRBV2 and TRBJ1-1, reads EPEVTQTPSHQVTQMGQEVILRCVPISNHLYFYWYRQILGQKVEFLVSFYNNEISEKSEIFDDQFSVERPDGSNFTLKIRSTKLEDSAMYFCASLWWQGVTEAFFGQGTRLTVV.

Only a few counts were recorded for this clone. The V call is TRBV19, the J call TRBJ1-2; D is perhaps TRBD1 (5 bases). In germline, CDR1 is LNHDA, CDR2 SQIVND (reference sequence). The CDR3 spans 14 residues. V lost 6 bases, J lost 7 bases, and 18 bases lay in between. The chain's CDR3 is CASRPGGGDGGYTF. The CDR3 DNA sequence: TGTGCCAGTAGACCCGGAGGAGGGGACGGTGGCTACACCTTC.

The V and J genes are TRBV6-5 and TRBJ1-1; TRBD1 aligns across 8 bases. The CDR3 totals 15 residues. The trim removed 0 bases at V and 1 base at J, leaving 1 base unmatched. CDR1 and CDR2 (germline): MNHEY, SVGAGI. The CDR3 here is CASSYSRGPNTEAFF. The CDR3 coding sequence is TGTGCCAGCAGTTACTCCAGGGGGCCGAACACTGAAGCTTTCTTT.

The chain is built from TRBV5-1 and TRBJ2-3; D could derive from TRBD1 or TRBD2 (7 bases each). CDR3 length equals 16 residues. Germline CDR1 reads SGHRS; CDR2 reads YFSETQ. Between the trimmed V and J ends, which lost 4 bases and 4 bases, there was a span of 19 bases. CDR3 sequence: CASSQDGRGRADTQYF. For the CDR3, the DNA is TGCGCCAGCAGCCAGGACGGCAGGGGGAGGGCAGATACGCAGTATTTT.

Here the CDR3 reads CASSGGRRQETQYF. DNA of the CDR3: TGTGCCAGCAGTGGGGGACGCAGGCAAGAGACCCAGTACTTC. The chain is built from TRBV2 and TRBJ2-5; D is perhaps TRBD1 or TRBD2 (5 bases each). Germline V CDR1 and CDR2: SNHLY, FYNNEI. The CDR3 covers 14 residues. V lost 4 bases and J lost 2, with 11 bases in between.

The V gene is TRBV7-9, the J gene TRBJ2-7; D remains ambiguous. Trimming removed 1 base at V and 3 bases at J, with 16 bases between. The germline V gene has CDR1 SEHNR and CDR2 FQNEAQ (reference sequence). The CDR3 consists of 16 residues. The CDR3: CASSLGGGGWVYEQYF. As DNA, the CDR3 is TGTGCCAGCAGCTTAGGAGGTGGCGGCTGGGTCTACGAGCAGTACTTC.

The rearrangement uses TRBV19 and TRBJ2-2; tentative D call: TRBD1 (5 bases). The CDR3 has 14 amino acids. Germline V CDR1 and CDR2: LNHDA, SQIVND (reference sequence). V was clipped by 4 bases and J by 2 bases, with 8 bases between them. The CDR3 DNA follows: TGTGCCAGTAGTAGGCAGGGAAACACCGGGGAGCTGTTTTTT. It yields the protein CASSRQGNTGELFF.

The V gene is TRBV5-5, the J gene TRBJ1-2, with TRBD1 identical over 9 bases. The germline V gene encodes CDR1 SGHKS and CDR2 YYEKEE (reference sequence). This CDR3 has 13 amino acids. The trim removed 1 base at V and 8 bases at J, leaving 3 bases unmatched. CDR3 coding DNA: TGTGCCAGCAGCTTGAGGACAGGGGAAGGCTACACCTTC. Its translation is CASSLRTGEGYTF.

This clone showed up just once. This chain connects TRBV28 to TRBJ1-2, with D tentatively TRBD1 (5 bases). V was clipped by 1 base and J by 5 bases, with 14 bases between them. Germline assignment: CDR1 MDHEN and CDR2 SYDVKM. The CDR3 is made up of 15 amino acids. The CDR3 DNA reads TGTGCCAGCAGTTTATCTCGGGGACGAAGGTATGGCTACACCTTC. Its protein is CASSLSRGRRYGYTF.

The rearrangement links TRBV2 to TRBJ1-5, with D hard to call. Between the trimmed V and J ends, which lost 9 bases and 6 bases, there was a span of 18 bases. The length of the CDR3 is 14 residues. CDR1 is SNHLY and CDR2 is FYNNEI in the germline V gene. The CDR3 bases are TGTGCCAGAGGGAACGCCTCACCGGGTCAGCCCCAGCATTTT. Encoded protein: CARGNASPGQPQHF.

The chain combines TRBV19 with TRBJ1-5, with D maybe TRBD1 (5 bases). CDR1 and CDR2 (germline): LNHDA, SQIVND (reference sequence). Trimming took 6 bases from V and 6 from J, leaving 18 bases between them. The CDR3 spans 15 residues. In DNA, the CDR3 is TGTGCCAGTAGGACTCCCGGGGGGTACGCTCAGCCCCAGCATTTT. Translating it yields CASRTPGGYAQPQHF. Full variable domain (missing parts from reference TRBV19 and TRBJ1-5): DGGITQSPKYLFRKEGQNVTLSCEQNLNHDAMYWYRQDPGQGLRLIYYSQIVNDFQKGDIAEGYSVSREKKESFPLTVTSAQKNPTAFYLCASRTPGGYAQPQHFGDGTRLSIL.

V usage is TRBV5-4 and J usage is TRBJ2-3, with TRBD2 matching 12 bases. The V gene end was trimmed by 2 bases and the J gene end by 7 bases; junction bases not matched to a gene: 5. This CDR3 has 15 amino acids. Per the germline V gene, CDR1 is SGHNT and CDR2 is YYREEE (reference sequence). DNA for the CDR3: TGTGCCAGCAGCTTTTGGACTAGCGGGATATATACGCAGTATTTT. Its translation: CASSFWTSGIYTQYF.

This chain joins TRBV7-9 and TRBJ1-6; D unresolved. This CDR3 spans 11 amino acids. Germline CDR1 is SEHNR and CDR2 is FQNEAQ (reference sequence). V was pared by 2 bases and J by 7 bases, with 0 bases between. In DNA, the CDR3 is TGTGCCAGCAGCTTAAATTCACCCCTCCACTTT. It is translated as CASSLNSPLHF. The full variable domain, in which reference TRBV7-9 and TRBJ1-6 provide the parts outside the CDR3, is DTGVSQNPRHKITKRGQNVTFRCDPISEHNRLYWYRQTLGQGPEFLTYFQNEAQLEKSRLLSDRFSAERPKGSFSTLEIQRTEQGDSAMYLCASSLNSPLHFGNGTRLTVT.

This clone was seen only once. J is TRBJ1-5 and V is TRBV30; 10 positions agree with TRBD1. The V gene's germline CDR1 is GTSNPN and CDR2 SVGIG (reference sequence). The CDR3 spans 13 residues. Here the CDR3 reads CAYGTGVDQPQHF. CDR3 sequence (DNA): TGTGCTTACGGGACAGGGGTTGATCAGCCCCAGCATTTT.

The chain carries TRBV7-8 and TRBJ2-5; D may be TRBD1 (6 bases). V shed 5 bases and J shed 2 bases, with 12 bases lying between them. The CDR3 contains 14 residues. CDR1 is SGHVS, CDR2 FQNEAQ, per germline. In DNA form, the CDR3 reads TGTGCCAGCAGCCAGGGGACGACTCAAGAGACCCAGTACTTC. It encodes CASSQGTTQETQYF.

V usage is TRBV3-1 (or the pseudogene TRBV3-2) and J usage is TRBJ2-5; 11 nucleotides agree with TRBD1. J lost 5 bases, V lost 7 bases, and 9 bases had no gene match. Per germline, CDR1 LGHDT and CDR2 YNNKEL (reference sequence). The CDR3 totals 15 residues. CDR3 bases: TGTGCCAGCATCCGGACAGGGGGCGCGGAGGAGACCCAGTACTTC. As protein: CASIRTGGAEETQYF.

This clone has a handful of counts. The CDR3 DNA sequence: TGTGCCAGCAGCGATTCTCCCTCTGGAAACACCATATATTTT. It is translated as CASSDSPSGNTIYF. The genes are TRBV9 and TRBJ1-3; D uncertain. This CDR3 region has 14 residues. V lost 3 bases and J 0 bases, leaving 7 bases between the germline ends. Per germline, CDR1 SGDLS and CDR2 YYNGEE.

The chain employs TRBV6-2 or TRBV6-3 and TRBJ1-1; D not resolved. CDR3 length: 13 residues. The germline gives CDR1 MNHEY, CDR2 SVGEGT. The ends were cut back, 2 bases at V and 3 bases at J, with 7 bases in the middle. CDR3 coding DNA: TGTGCCAGCAGTTACGACTCGTACACTGAAGCTTTCTTT. Translating it yields CASSYDSYTEAFF.

This chain connects TRBV5-6 to TRBJ1-2, with 7 bases fitting TRBD1. The V and J ends lost 1 base and 7 bases, in that order; junction bases with no gene match: 7. Germline V CDR1 and CDR2: SGHDT, YYEEEE. The CDR3 sequence is 14 residues long. CDR3 nucleotide sequence: TGTGCCAGCAGCTTGAGACAGGGTAAAGGTGGCTACACCTTC. It codes for CASSLRQGKGGYTF.

The rearrangement links TRBV28 to TRBJ2-7, with TRBD1 as a possible D gene (5 bases). CDR1 MDHEN and CDR2 SYDVKM come from the germline V gene. The CDR3 extends over 13 amino acids. Trimming removed 6 bases at V and 0 bases at J, with 9 bases between. DNA for the CDR3: TGTGCCAGCAGGATTGACAGCTCCTACGAGCAGTACTTC. Protein product: CASRIDSSYEQYF.

The rearrangement joins TRBV11-2 to TRBJ2-3; tentatively, D is TRBD2 (5 bases). The ends were cut back, 3 bases at V and 0 bases at J, with 10 bases in the middle. CDR1 SGHAT and CDR2 FQNNGV come from the germline V gene. The length of the CDR3 is 15 residues. The CDR3, as DNA: TGTGCCAGCAGCTTCAGCGGTTATAGCACAGATACGCAGTATTTT. Protein: CASSFSGYSTDTQYF.